The 5 T cell receptor beta chains reported below all come from one sample, sequenced in a study of molecular identifiers for immune sequencing clone quantification. TCRdb re-analysed the PCR reads in MiXCR, keeping a single row per CDR3 protein. Among more than 300,000 distinct CDR3 sequences listed, over 20% were seen once. The specimen sequenced was naive CD8+ T cells from blood, with Jurkat cell RNA spiked in. Indicated subset: FACS-sorted CD8+CD4-CCR7+CD45RA+ naive T cells. The receptors stem from a human donor in good health. Some libraries in this study had Jurkat cell RNA spiked in.

A few counts support this clonotype. CDR3 coding DNA: TGCAGTGCCCGTGGGGTTAGGGGGCTCTACAATGAGCAGTTCTTC. Amino acid sequence: CSARGVRGLYNEQFF. The chain recombines TRBV20-1 with TRBJ2-1, with 7 positions matching TRBD1. The ends lost 6 bases at V and 3 bases at J; junction bases unmatched: 11. This CDR3 comprises 15 residues. Per the germline V gene, CDR1 is DFQATT and CDR2 is SNEGSKA (reference sequence).

J is TRBJ2-2 and V is TRBV10-2; D is uncertain. This CDR3 region has 14 residues. Trimming pared 10 bases from V and 0 bases from J, leaving 12 bases between. CDR1 and CDR2 from the germline V gene are WSHSY and SAAADI. Here the CDR3 DNA reads TGCGCCATCGCGGACGGACCGAACACCGGGGAGCTGTTTTTT. This encodes CAIADGPNTGELFF.

In regard to this clonotype: A much larger clone lies one base from this, so it may be a read error. This chain joins TRBV9 and TRBJ2-1; 14 nucleotides align to TRBD2. The J segment lost 6 bases and the V segment lost 3 bases, leaving 2 bases of the junction unmatched. The V gene's germline CDR1 is SGDLS and CDR2 YYNGEE. CDR3 size: 15 residues. CDR3 protein: CASSAGTSGGNEQFF. CDR3 nucleotide sequence: TGTGCCAGCAGCGCTGGGACTAGCGGGGGCAATGAGCAGTTCTTC.

This clonotype was observed at least ten times. The V call is TRBV28, the J call TRBJ1-4, with 7 bases identical to TRBD1. The CDR3 length is 16 residues. Trimming cost V 6 bases and J 5 bases; bases outside gene matches: 12. Germline-derived CDR1 and CDR2 are MDHEN and SYDVKM. The CDR3 loop reads CASSPWGDRVNEKLFF. The CDR3 DNA sequence: TGTGCCAGCAGCCCGTGGGGGGACAGAGTGAATGAAAAACTGTTTTTT.

V gene TRBV12-3 or TRBV12-4 combines with J gene TRBJ2-6; D gene uncertain. This CDR3 contains 16 residues. Trimming cost V 4 bases and J 0 bases, with 10 bases left between them. CDR3 region: CASSYRDVSGANVLTF. The CDR3 DNA reads TGTGCCAGCAGTTATCGAGATGTCTCTGGGGCCAACGTCCTGACTTTC.